The 7 T cell receptor beta chains reported below all come from one sample, sequenced in a study of T cell repertoires in ileal Crohn's disease. The time point was: inflamed ileum from the surgical specimen. Sequencing used immunoSEQ multiplex PCR; TCRdb keeps in-frame clones, though not all of them. The top ten clones hold approximately 7.1% of a sample with around 16,000 clones, approximately 92% of them seen once. Sample: ileal tissue. These TCRs come from an adult with Crohn's disease.

J is TRBJ1-5 and V is TRBV19, with 7 bases fitting TRBD1. The CDR3 covers 16 residues. J gave up 1 base and V 8 bases, and 11 bases lay outside the gene matches. Germline V gene data show CDR1 as LNHDA and CDR2 as SQIVND (reference sequence). The CDR3 coding sequence is TGTGCCAGTCATCAGGGGGGGGCTGAGAGCAATCAGCCCCAGCATTTT. It specifies CASHQGGAESNQPQHF.

The rearrangement uses TRBV2 and TRBJ2-7; TRBD1 is a possible D gene (5 bases). Germline CDR1 reads SNHLY; CDR2 reads FYNNEI. The CDR3 is 12 amino acids. The V end lost 2 bases, the J end lost 3 bases, and 5 bases lay between the germline ends. CDR3 in amino acids: CASSEQGYEQYF. The CDR3 nucleotides read TGTGCCAGCAGTGAACAGGGCTACGAGCAGTACTTC.

Only one count was recorded for this clone. This sequence joins TRBV7-9 and TRBJ2-1; D not certain. Trimming took 3 bases from V and 5 from J, leaving 8 bases between them. This CDR3 has 13 amino acids. CDR1 and CDR2 (germline): SEHNR, FQNEAQ (reference sequence). CDR3 coding DNA: TGTGCCAGCAGCTTTTACGGTAACAATGAGCAGTTCTTC. Its translation is CASSFYGNNEQFF. Supplemented by reference TRBV7-9 and TRBJ2-1, the full variable domain reads DTGVSQNPRHKITKRGQNVTFRCDPISEHNRLYWYRQTLGQGPEFLTYFQNEAQLEKSRLLSDRFSAERPKGSFSTLEIQRTEQGDSAMYLCASSFYGNNEQFFGPGTRLTVL.

The chain combines TRBV7-2 with TRBJ1-2; D is uncertain. V lost 1 base to trimming and J lost 2 bases, with 5 bases between them. Germline V gives CDR1 SGHTA, CDR2 FQGNSA. This CDR3 has 13 residues. CDR3 amino acids: CASSLVRNYGYTF. CDR3 bases: TGTGCCAGCAGCTTAGTCAGGAACTATGGCTACACCTTC.

Turning to this clone: At one boundary the junction diverges from the germline segment, which might be a read error. This rearrangement joins TRBV19 to TRBJ1-4; no reliable D call. The CDR3 runs to 15 residues. Germline values: CDR1 LNHDA, CDR2 SQIVND (reference sequence). CDR3: CANSIAVSTNEKLFF. CDR3 in DNA: TGTGCCAATAGTATAGCCGTCTCAACTAATGAAAAACTGTTTTTT.

The chain carries TRBV10-3 and TRBJ2-7; the match to TRBD1 covers 9 bases. This CDR3 spans 16 amino acids. In germline, CDR1 is ENHRY, CDR2 SYGVKD. Losses at the gene ends were 6 bases for V and 0 bases for J; bases not matched to a gene: 9. The CDR3 spells CAIRNGTGTLSYEQYF. The CDR3 DNA reads as TGTGCCATCAGAAACGGGACAGGGACCCTCTCCTACGAGCAGTACTTC.

The rearrangement links TRBV2 to TRBJ1-3; D is possibly TRBD1 (6 bases). V dropped 4 bases and J dropped 5 bases, with 12 bases sitting between them. The CDR3 has 14 residues. The germline gives CDR1 SNHLY, CDR2 FYNNEI. This chain's CDR3 is CASSASQGRNTIYF. CDR3 DNA sequence: TGTGCCAGCAGTGCTTCACAGGGCCGAAACACCATATATTTT. Variable domain in full (rest from reference TRBV2 and TRBJ1-3): EPEVTQTPSHQVTQMGQEVILRCVPISNHLYFYWYRQILGQKVEFLVSFYNNEISEKSEIFDDQFSVERPDGSNFTLKIRSTKLEDSAMYFCASSASQGRNTIYFGEGSWLTVV.